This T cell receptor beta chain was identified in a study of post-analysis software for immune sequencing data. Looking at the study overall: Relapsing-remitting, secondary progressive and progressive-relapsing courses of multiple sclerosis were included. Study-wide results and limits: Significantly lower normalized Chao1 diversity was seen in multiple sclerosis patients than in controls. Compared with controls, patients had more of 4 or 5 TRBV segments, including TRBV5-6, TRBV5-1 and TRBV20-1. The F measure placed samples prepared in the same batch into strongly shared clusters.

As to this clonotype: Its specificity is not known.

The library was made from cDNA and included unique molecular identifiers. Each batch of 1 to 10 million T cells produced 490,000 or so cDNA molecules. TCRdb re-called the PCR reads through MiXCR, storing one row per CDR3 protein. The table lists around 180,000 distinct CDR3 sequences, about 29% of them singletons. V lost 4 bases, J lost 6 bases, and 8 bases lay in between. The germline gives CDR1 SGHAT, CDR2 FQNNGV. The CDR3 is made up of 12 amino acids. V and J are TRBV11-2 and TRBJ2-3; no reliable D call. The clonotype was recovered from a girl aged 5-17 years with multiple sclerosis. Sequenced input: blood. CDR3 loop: CASSSLWDTQYF. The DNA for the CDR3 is TGTGCCAGCAGCTCATTGTGGGATACGCAGTATTTT.